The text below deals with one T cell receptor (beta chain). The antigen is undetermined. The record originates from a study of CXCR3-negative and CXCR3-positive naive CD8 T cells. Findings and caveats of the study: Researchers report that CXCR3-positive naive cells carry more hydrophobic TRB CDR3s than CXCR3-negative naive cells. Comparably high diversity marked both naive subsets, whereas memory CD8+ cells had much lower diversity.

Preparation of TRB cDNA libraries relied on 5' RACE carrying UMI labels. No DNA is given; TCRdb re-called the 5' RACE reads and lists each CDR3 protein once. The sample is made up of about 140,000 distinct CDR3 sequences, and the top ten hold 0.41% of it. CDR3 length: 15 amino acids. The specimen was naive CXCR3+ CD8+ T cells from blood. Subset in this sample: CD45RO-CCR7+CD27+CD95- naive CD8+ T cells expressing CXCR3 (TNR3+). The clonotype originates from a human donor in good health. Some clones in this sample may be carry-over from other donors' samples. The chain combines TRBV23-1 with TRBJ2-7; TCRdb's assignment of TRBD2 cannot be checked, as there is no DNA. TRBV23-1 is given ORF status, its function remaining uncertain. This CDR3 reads CASSQSGTPSYEQYF.